This paragraph reports one T cell receptor beta chain. Its antigen is unidentified. The CDR3 covers 14 residues. After removal of 5 bases from V and 3 bases from J, the junction contained 7 bases not matched to a gene. Germline V CDR1 and CDR2: MNHNS, SASEGT. People who had autoimmune disease history or systemic immunosuppression were excluded. Blood was sampled at baseline, cycle 4 day 1, and cycle 7 day 1. Sequencing was performed with immunoSEQ multiplex PCR; in TCRdb, only in-frame clones are kept and a portion is missing. Among tens of thousands of clones, less than 90% were seen once, and the ten largest hold roughly 0.8%. This entry comes from a study of OX40 agonist ivuxolimab in advanced cancers. Study overall: Earlier treatment with anti-PD-1, anti-PD-L1 or anti-CTLA-4 was permitted, and around 36% had received some. Findings and limits, study-wide: At 0.1 to 3.0 mg/kg, clonal expansion of CD4+ and CD8+ blood T cells had occurred by week 6.

The source of this sequence is an adult with an advanced solid tumor such as melanoma, head and neck, liver or kidney cancer. Sequencing used CD4+ or CD8+ T cells sorted from blood, obtained in a trial of the OX40 agonist ivuxolimab. The chain carries TRBV6-1 and TRBJ2-7; 7 bases align to TRBD2. The CDR3 sequence: CASSWLAGDYEQYF. CDR3 DNA: TGTGCCAGCAGTTGGCTCGCGGGGGACTACGAGCAGTACTTC.